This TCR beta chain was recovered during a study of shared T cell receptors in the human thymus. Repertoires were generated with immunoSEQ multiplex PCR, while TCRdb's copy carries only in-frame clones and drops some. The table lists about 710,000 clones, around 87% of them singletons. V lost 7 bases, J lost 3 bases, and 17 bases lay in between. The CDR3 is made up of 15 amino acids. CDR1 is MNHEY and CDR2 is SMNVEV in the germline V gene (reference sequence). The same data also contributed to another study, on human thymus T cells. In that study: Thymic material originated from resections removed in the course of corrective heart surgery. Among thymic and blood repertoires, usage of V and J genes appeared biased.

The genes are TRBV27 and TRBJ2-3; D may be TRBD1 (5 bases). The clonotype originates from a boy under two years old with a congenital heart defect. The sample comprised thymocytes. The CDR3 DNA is TGTGCCAGCAACTTCGACAGAGATGGAACAGATACGCAGTATTTT. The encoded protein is CASNFDRDGTDTQYF.